This TCR beta chain was documented in a study of sequential checkpoint blockade in melanoma. Study context: Around 21 patients had matched tumor biopsies before treatment and at week 13 after nivolumab or ipilimumab alone.

Assay: immunoSEQ multiplex PCR; the TCRdb copy retains only in-frame clones and omits some. The sample has about 12,000 clones, about a quarter seen once. This clone showed up just a few times. Treatment reported: randomized to nivolumab then ipilimumab (arm A) or the reverse (arm B). The TCR originated in a human donor with melanoma. Sequences were derived from tumor tissue (inferred from file names), sampled from a patient given nivolumab and ipilimumab in sequence.

The CDR3 here is CATSREAEVDEQYF. CDR3 nucleotide sequence: TGTGCCACCAGCAGAGAAGCCGAAGTGGACGAGCAGTACTTC. J is TRBJ2-7 and V is TRBV15; D gene ambiguous. The germline V and J ends were trimmed by 0 bases and 5 bases, with 11 bases remaining between them. Per germline, CDR1 LNHNV and CDR2 YYDKDF (reference sequence). This CDR3 is built from 14 residues.